The clone carrying this T cell receptor beta chain has at least ten counts. Its cognate antigen is unknown. It was RNA transcripts that yielded the amplified TCR beta CDR3 regions. The TCR CDR3 was amplified in a first-round RT-PCR using the HTBI primer set. TCRdb reanalysed the multiplex PCR reads using MiXCR and keeps one entry per CDR3 protein. Of over 500,000 distinct CDR3 sequences listed, about 16% are singletons. These data come from a study of T cells in Graves' hyperthyroidism and ophthalmopathy. The study, taken as a whole, reports: Most thyroid clonotypes with frequency above 0.001 were detected in blood. Ophthalmopathy was predicted by the model a median of roughly 6 months ahead of onset.

Trimming removed 0 bases at V and 9 bases at J, with 12 bases between. The CDR3 has 14 amino acids. V is TRBV12-3 or TRBV12-4 and J is TRBJ2-1; D call uncertain. The receptor was derived from a woman aged 30 to 39 with Graves' ophthalmopathy. The sequenced sample was blood. CDR3 DNA: TGTGCCAGCAGTTTAGCAGGGCGGTTGGGTGAGCAGTTCTTC. Translating it yields CASSLAGRLGEQFF.